This T cell receptor beta chain was observed in a study of chemoradiotherapy in HPV16-positive cancers. Study results and limitations: Non-HPV-specific T cells did not expand in tumors during treatment, whereas candidate HPV-specific clones and E7-related motifs did. HPV-responsive T-cell expansion during chemoradiotherapy was linked to improved recurrence-free survival in HPV16-positive patients.

A word on this clone: The antigen remains unidentified.

Profiling relied on immunoSEQ multiplex PCR, and the TCRdb table lists in-frame clones only, not all of them. The sample carries about 15,000 clones, roughly 80% recorded once. The CDR3 has 14 amino acids. Trimming removed 5 bases at V and 7 bases at J, with 15 bases between. Per the germline V gene, CDR1 is SGHTA and CDR2 is FQGNSA. The chain links TRBV7-2 to TRBJ1-5; D gene uncertain. The TCR comes from a human donor with HPV-associated anogenital cancer. The sample was acquired from a patient who underwent chemoradiotherapy. CDR3 nucleotide sequence: TGTGCCAGCAGCCCCGCGAGCGAGCAACAGCCCCAGCATTTT. This encodes CASSPASEQQPQHF.